Presented here are 10 T cell receptor beta chains from one specimen sequenced in a study of radiotherapy plus CTLA-4 blockade in lung cancer. Generated by immunoSEQ multiplex PCR, the TCRdb table keeps only in-frame clones and is missing some. This repertoire shows around 53,000 clones, 75% to 90% found once; its top ten account for under 20%. Specimen: peripheral blood, collected from a patient treated with radiotherapy plus ipilimumab. Receptor source: a human donor with non-small cell lung cancer that progressed on radiotherapy plus ipilimumab. Some clones in this sample may be carry-over from other donors' samples.

The rearrangement joins TRBV30 to TRBJ1-5; 7 positions match TRBD1. CDR1 and CDR2 (germline): GTSNPN, SVGIG (reference sequence). The J segment lost 1 base and the V segment lost 0 bases, leaving 3 bases of the junction unmatched. This CDR3 contains 15 residues. The CDR3 DNA reads as TGTGCCTGGAGTGTACAGGACAGGAGCAATCAGCCCCAGCATTTT. It encodes CAWSVQDRSNQPQHF.

The gene calls are TRBV21-1 and TRBJ1-3; TRBD1 reflects the table's D call only, with no check against the DNA. TRBV21-1 is a documented pseudogene. The CDR3 is 16 residues long. The CDR3 protein is CASSKRGQEAMYTIYF. CDR3 in DNA: TGTGCCAGCAGCAAGAGAGGACAGGAGGCCATGTACACCATATATTTT.

This chain links TRBV5-1 with TRBJ2-6; D is uncertain. V dropped 5 bases and J dropped 0 bases, with 15 bases sitting between them. CDR1 SGHRS and CDR2 YFSETQ come from the germline V gene. The CDR3 has 17 residues. CDR3 sequence: CASRARVESSGANVLTF. CDR3 nucleotide sequence: TGCGCCAGCAGGGCTCGGGTTGAGAGCTCTGGGGCCAACGTCCTGACTTTC.

This sequence joins TRBV27 and TRBJ2-1, with D maybe TRBD1 (6 bases). This CDR3 region has 17 residues. The germline gives CDR1 MNHEY, CDR2 SMNVEV (reference sequence). V was pared by 7 bases and J by 4 bases, with 23 bases between. The CDR3 region is CASTLQQGGGSYNEQFF. CDR3 DNA sequence: TGTGCCAGCACTCTTCAACAGGGTGGGGGCTCATACAATGAGCAGTTCTTC.

J is TRBJ1-5 and V is TRBV6-6, with unresolved D. The CDR3 length is 15 residues. Germline CDR1 is MNHNY and CDR2 is SVGAGI (reference sequence). V lost 2 bases to trimming and J lost 1 base, with 9 bases between them. CDR3 in DNA: TGTGCCAGCAGTTACCACAGTACGAGCAATCAGCCCCAGCATTTT. Amino acid sequence: CASSYHSTSNQPQHF.

This chain uses TRBV13 with TRBJ2-1, with 14 bases that match TRBD2. This CDR3 has 17 residues. J gave up 7 bases and V 1 base, and 6 bases lay outside the gene matches. Germline lookup yields CDR1 PRHDT and CDR2 FYEKMQ (reference sequence). The CDR3 region has the DNA TGTGCCAGCAGCTTAGAGGGACTAGCGGGAGTCTCGAATGAGCAGTTCTTC. Amino acids: CASSLEGLAGVSNEQFF.

The chain uses TRBV27 and TRBJ2-2; TRBD2 might be the D (6 bases). The CDR3 spans 16 residues. V lost 6 bases and J lost 4, with 18 bases in between. Germline assignment: CDR1 MNHEY and CDR2 SMNVEV (reference sequence). DNA for the CDR3: TGTGCCAGCAGGCGGGACGGAAGCGGCCGCACCGGGGAGCTGTTTTTT. Translating gives CASRRDGSGRTGELFF.

The chain uses TRBV2 and TRBJ1-5; 7 nucleotides line up with TRBD1. CDR1 and CDR2 from the germline V gene are SNHLY and FYNNEI. The CDR3 runs to 15 residues. The V and J ends lost 6 bases and 2 bases, in that order; junction bases with no gene match: 7. CDR3 region: CASSGTGQGNQPQHF. In DNA form, the CDR3 reads TGTGCCAGCAGCGGAACCGGACAGGGCAATCAGCCCCAGCATTTT.

V usage is TRBV9 and J usage is TRBJ1-4; 7 nucleotides match TRBD1. The V gene end was trimmed by 4 bases and the J gene end by 4 bases; junction bases not matched to a gene: 10. The CDR3 extends over 16 amino acids. Per the germline V gene, CDR1 is SGDLS and CDR2 is YYNGEE. The CDR3 nucleotides read TGTGCCAGCAGCCTACGGGACAGCCCACGTAATGAAAAACTGTTTTTT. This codes for CASSLRDSPRNEKLFF.

The CDR3 protein is CASGLSDSSTDTQYF. DNA of the CDR3: TGCGCCAGCGGCCTCTCAGACTCTAGCACAGATACGCAGTATTTT. This chain connects TRBV5-1 to TRBJ2-3; D not certain. CDR3 length: 15 residues. The V and J ends lost 7 bases and 0 bases respectively, with 15 bases between them. CDR1 is SGHRS, CDR2 YFSETQ, per germline. The variable domain in full, with the rest retrieved from reference TRBV5-1 and TRBJ2-3, is KAGVTQTPRYLIKTRGQQVTLSCSPISGHRSVSWYQQTPGQGLQFLFEYFSETQRNKGNFPGRFSGRQFSNSRSEMNVSTLELGDSALYLCASGLSDSSTDTQYFGPGTRLTVL.